The rows below give T cell receptor beta chains drawn from one sample of a study of blood T cell repertoires in COVID-19. Sequencing was performed with immunoSEQ multiplex PCR; in TCRdb, only in-frame clones are kept and a portion is missing. The profile shows 190,000 or so clones, approximately 90% of them singletons. Sequencing input: peripheral blood. Receptors originate from a woman between 18 and 29 years old who had recovered from COVID-19. Each CDR3 is given with its conserved first and last residue. D genes are given only for firm matches. Some rows mark clone size as missing; the rest say once, few, many or name a class of expanded clone.

len	v_gene	abundance	d_gene	j_gene	CDR3aa	CDR3nt
16	TRBV4-3	.	TRBD2	TRBJ2-3	CASSQASGGYTDTQYF	TGCGCCAGCAGCCAGGCTAGCGGGGGGTACACAGATACGCAGTATTTT
16	TRBV11-3	.	.	TRBJ2-3	CASSSHLTGSTDTQYF	TGTGCCAGCAGCTCCCACCTAACAGGGAGCACAGATACGCAGTATTTT
16	TRBV4-3	.	TRBD2	TRBJ2-7	CASSRGTSGGTYEQYF	TGCGCCAGCAGCCGCGGGACTAGCGGGGGTACCTACGAGCAGTACTTC
15	TRBV9	.	.	TRBJ2-1	CASSPPWSSYNEQFF	TGTGCCAGCAGCCCCCCCTGGAGCTCCTACAATGAGCAGTTCTTC
15	TRBV15	once	TRBD1	TRBJ1-5	CATSRSTGGNQPQHF	TGTGCCACCAGCAGATCGACAGGGGGCAATCAGCCCCAGCATTTT
16	TRBV6-1	.	TRBD1	TRBJ1-3	CASSDPGQGSGNTIYF	TGTGCCAGCAGTGATCCGGGACAGGGCTCTGGAAACACCATATATTTT
13	TRBV2	.	TRBD2	TRBJ2-1	CASSLGWGGQQFF	TGTGCCAGCAGCCTCGGCTGGGGGGGACAGCAGTTCTTC
15	TRBV5-4	.	TRBD2	TRBJ2-1	CASSRTSGGADEQFF	TGTGCCAGCAGCCGGACTAGCGGGGGGGCCGATGAGCAGTTCTTC
14	TRBV10-3	once	TRBD2	TRBJ2-7	CAITTSGGSHEQYF	TGTGCCATCACCACTAGCGGGGGGTCCCACGAGCAGTACTTC
18	TRBV7-8	.	.	TRBJ2-2	CASRRRSVGARDTGELFF	TGTGCCAGCAGGAGAAGGTCGGTGGGGGCTCGGGACACCGGGGAGCTGTTTTTT
15	TRBV9	.	.	TRBJ2-5	CASTPAPAGRETQYF	TGTGCCAGCACCCCCGCCCCTGCAGGGAGGGAGACCCAGTACTTC
16	TRBV7-9	.	.	TRBJ2-1	CASSSLRPGQVNEQFF	TGTGCCAGCAGCTCGCTACGCCCGGGACAAGTCAATGAGCAGTTCTTC
10	TRBV20-1	.	.	TRBJ2-1	CSAGTNEQFF	TGCAGTGCTGGCACCAATGAGCAGTTCTTC
12	TRBV7-8	.	.	TRBJ1-2	CASSPPGGGYTF	TGTGCCAGCAGCCCCCCGGGTGGTGGCTACACCTTC
15	TRBV7-6	.	TRBD1	TRBJ2-4	CASSTRQGAKNIQYF	TGTGCCAGCAGCACTCGACAGGGAGCCAAAAACATTCAGTACTTC
16	TRBV2	.	TRBD1	TRBJ1-5	CASSDDRGIGNQPQHF	TGTGCCAGCAGTGATGACAGGGGGATCGGCAATCAGCCCCAGCATTTT
16	TRBV18	once	.	TRBJ2-3	CASSPSSGASTDTQYF	TGTGCCAGCTCACCAAGTAGCGGCGCTAGCACAGATACGCAGTATTTT
13	TRBV9	.	.	TRBJ1-2	CASSVSVNYGYTF	TGTGCCAGCAGCGTCAGCGTTAACTATGGCTACACCTTC
14	TRBV19	.	TRBD1	TRBJ1-6	CASRRQGVNSPLHF	TGTGCCAGTAGGAGACAGGGGGTGAACTCACCCCTCCACTTT
20	TRBV29-1	.	TRBD2	TRBJ2-2	CSVEEPWTSGRLGDTGELFF	TGCAGCGTTGAAGAACCTTGGACTAGCGGGAGGCTCGGCGACACCGGGGAGCTGTTTTTT
13	TRBV6-5	.	.	TRBJ1-5	CASSYGPNQPQHF	TGTGCCAGCAGTTACGGCCCGAATCAGCCCCAGCATTTT
15	TRBV15	.	.	TRBJ1-1	CATSREGQRNTEAFF	TGTGCCACCAGCAGAGAAGGACAGAGGAACACTGAAGCTTTCTTT
16	TRBV11-2	.	.	TRBJ2-3	CASSLGFGQDTDTQYF	TGTGCCAGCAGCTTAGGATTCGGCCAGGACACAGATACGCAGTATTTT
15	TRBV6-5	.	.	TRBJ1-2	CASSPNKQGGSGYTF	TGTGCCAGCAGTCCCAACAAGCAGGGAGGTAGTGGCTACACCTTC
16	TRBV18	.	.	TRBJ2-1	CASSPPAGRNYNEQFF	TGTGCCAGCTCACCACCCGCGGGACGGAACTACAATGAGCAGTTCTTC
15	TRBV4-3	.	TRBD1	TRBJ1-1	CASSQGDRGQTEAFF	TGCGCCAGCAGCCAAGGGGACAGGGGGCAGACTGAAGCTTTCTTT
14	TRBV19	.	TRBD2	TRBJ2-5	CASRVGGASETQYF	TGTGCCAGTAGGGTCGGGGGGGCCTCAGAGACCCAGTACTTC
15	TRBV19	.	TRBD1	TRBJ1-2	CASIPPGGLKDGYTF	TGTGCCAGTATTCCTCCAGGGGGTCTAAAGGATGGCTACACCTTC
16	TRBV7-2	.	TRBD2	TRBJ2-5	CASSLGPAGGQETQYF	TGTGCCAGCAGCTTAGGCCCAGCGGGGGGGCAAGAGACCCAGTACTTC
12	TRBV6-2/TRBV6-3	few	.	TRBJ2-1	CASSKMDYEQFF	TGTGCCAGCAGTAAGATGGACTATGAGCAGTTCTTC
15	TRBV11-2	few	TRBD2	TRBJ2-7	CASSDPSGGIYEQYF	TGTGCCAGCAGCGACCCTAGCGGGGGGATATACGAGCAGTACTTC
16	TRBV20-1	.	TRBD2	TRBJ2-5	CSASNSLAVIKETQYF	TGCAGTGCTAGTAATTCGCTAGCGGTGATAAAAGAGACCCAGTACTTC
13	TRBV12-3/TRBV12-4	.	TRBD1	TRBJ1-5	CATTGGLNQPQHF	TGTGCCACGACAGGGGGGCTCAATCAGCCCCAGCATTTT
16	TRBV7-2	few	.	TRBJ2-2	CASSSFGGRVTGELFF	TGTGCCAGCAGCTCTTTCGGGGGGCGGGTCACCGGGGAGCTGTTTTTT
13	TRBV7-9	.	.	TRBJ2-7	CASTTLGSYEQYF	TGTGCCAGCACCACCCTCGGTTCCTACGAGCAGTACTTC
15	TRBV6-1	.	TRBD1	TRBJ2-5	CASSEAGTDQETQYF	TGTGCCAGCAGTGAAGCCGGGACAGACCAAGAGACCCAGTACTTC
14	TRBV7-2	.	.	TRBJ1-2	CASSPEPGIYGYTF	TGTGCCAGCAGTCCGGAGCCAGGGATATATGGCTACACCTTC
13	TRBV10-3	.	TRBD1	TRBJ2-1	CAANRDRANEQFF	TGTGCCGCCAACCGGGACAGGGCAAATGAGCAGTTCTTC
14	TRBV24-1	.	.	TRBJ1-5	CATSAQGIHQPQHF	TGTGCCACCAGTGCCCAGGGGATACATCAGCCCCAGCATTTT
17	TRBV5-5	once	TRBD2	TRBJ2-7	CASSFIFTSGGAYEQYF	TGTGCCAGCAGCTTCATTTTCACTAGCGGGGGGGCCTACGAGCAGTACTTC
15	TRBV30	.	.	TRBJ1-2	CAWRERTVANYGYTF	TGTGCCTGGAGGGAGAGGACAGTTGCTAACTATGGCTACACCTTC